This TCR beta chain was retrieved from a study of post-analysis software for immune sequencing data. Study context: There were relapsing-remitting, secondary progressive and progressive-relapsing multiple sclerosis among the disease courses included.

Researchers reported that TCR beta cDNA libraries carried unique molecular identifiers. TCRdb redid the calling of the PCR reads with MiXCR, one entry per CDR3 protein. This table holds hundreds of thousands of distinct CDR3 sequences, nearly 45% found once. General observations from the study: A handful of TRBV segments were more frequent in patients than controls; TRBV5-6, TRBV5-1 and TRBV20-1 belonged to this group.

Regarding this clonotype: Its antigen remains unknown.

The germline V and J ends were trimmed by 2 bases and 1 base, with 11 bases remaining between them. From germline, CDR1 is DFQATT and CDR2 SNEGSKA (reference sequence). The CDR3 length is 14 residues. The TCR sequence derives from a girl under 18 with multiple sclerosis. The J gene is TRBJ1-1, the V gene TRBV20-1; maybe TRBD1 (5 bases). Input material: blood. The CDR3 is CSARTGHPNTEAFF. The CDR3 nucleotides read TGCAGTGCTAGAACCGGACACCCGAACACTGAAGCTTTCTTT.